Given below is one T cell receptor beta chain in context. These data come from a study of cytomegalovirus exposure and HLA in healthy donors. Primers included in the PCR were 60 Vbeta and 13 Jbeta primers. Generated by immunoSEQ multiplex PCR, the TCRdb table keeps only in-frame clones and is missing some. The sample yields about 74,000 clones, of which the top ten take up approximately 7.5%. CDR3 size: 17 residues. Germline CDR1 SGDLS, CDR2 YYNGEE. V dropped 1 base and J dropped 0 bases, with 13 bases sitting between them. Sequenced sample: PBMCs. The V gene is TRBV9, the J gene TRBJ2-2; tentatively, D is TRBD2 (5 bases). This receptor was obtained from a female donor in good health and CMV-seropositive. CDR3 in DNA: TGTGCCAGCAGCGTATGGGAGAATTACGCGAACACCGGGGAGCTGTTTTTT. Its translation is CASSVWENYANTGELFF. Full variable domain (remainder filled in from reference TRBV9 and TRBJ2-2): DSGVTQTPKHLITATGQRVTLRCSPRSGDLSVYWYQQSLDQGLQFLIQYYNGEERAKGNILERFSAQQFPDLHSELNLSSLELGDSALYFCASSVWENYANTGELFFGEGSRLTVL.